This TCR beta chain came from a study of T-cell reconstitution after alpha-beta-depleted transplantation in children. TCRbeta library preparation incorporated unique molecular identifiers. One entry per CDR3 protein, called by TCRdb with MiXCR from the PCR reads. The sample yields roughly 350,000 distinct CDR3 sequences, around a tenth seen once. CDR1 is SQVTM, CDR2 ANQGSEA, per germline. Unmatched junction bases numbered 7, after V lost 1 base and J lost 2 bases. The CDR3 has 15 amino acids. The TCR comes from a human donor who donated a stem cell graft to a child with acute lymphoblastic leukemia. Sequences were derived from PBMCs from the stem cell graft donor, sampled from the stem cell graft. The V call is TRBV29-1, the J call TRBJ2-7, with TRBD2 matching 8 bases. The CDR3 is CSVEVATSAPYEQYF. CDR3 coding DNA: TGCAGCGTTGAAGTAGCGACTAGCGCCCCCTACGAGCAGTACTTC.